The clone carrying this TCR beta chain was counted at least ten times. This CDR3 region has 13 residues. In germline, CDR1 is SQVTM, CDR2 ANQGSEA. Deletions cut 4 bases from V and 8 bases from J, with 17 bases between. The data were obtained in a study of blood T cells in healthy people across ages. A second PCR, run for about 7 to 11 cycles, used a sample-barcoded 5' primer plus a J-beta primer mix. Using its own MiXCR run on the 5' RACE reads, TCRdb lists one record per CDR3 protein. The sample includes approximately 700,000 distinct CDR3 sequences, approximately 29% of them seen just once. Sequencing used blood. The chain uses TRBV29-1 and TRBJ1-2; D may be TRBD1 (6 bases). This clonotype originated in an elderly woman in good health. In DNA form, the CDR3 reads TGCAGCGTTGTAAGGGGGTCGAGAGCGGGCTACACCTTC. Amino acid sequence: CSVVRGSRAGYTF.